These 16 T cell receptor beta chains were all obtained from the same sample, sequenced in a study of CD8+CD57+ T cells in acquired aplastic anemia. Genomic DNA served as template for TCR beta VDJ and CDR3 profiling. One entry per CDR3 protein results from TCRdb running MiXCR on the reads. The table records roughly 61,000 distinct CDR3 sequences, approximately 50% of them present only once. Patients chosen for sequencing had CD8+CD57+ cells that had expanded, as shown by flow cytometry. The sequencing sample was made of sorted CD4+, CD8+, or CD8+CD57+ T cells (not recorded which) from PBMCs. The receptors were sampled from a human donor with aplastic anemia.

This clonotype has only a few counts. The chain has TRBV12-5 and TRBJ2-3, with D perhaps TRBD2 (6 bases). The germline CDR1 and CDR2 sequences are LGHNT and FRNRAP. Trimming shortened V by 2 bases and J by 4 bases, and 16 bases separated the two germline ends. The CDR3 runs to 16 residues. The DNA of the CDR3 is TGTGCTAGTGGTTTGCTCCGATTGACGGGGGCAGATACGCAGTATTTT. Its translation: CASGLLRLTGADTQYF. Together with reference TRBV12-5 and TRBJ2-3, the CDR3 gives the full variable domain: DARVTQTPRHKVTEMGQEVTMRCQPILGHNTVFWYRQTMMQGLELLAYFRNRAPLDDSGMPKDRFSAEMPDATLATLKIQPSEPRDSAVYFCASGLLRLTGADTQYFGPGTRLTVL.

The chain employs TRBV29-1 and TRBJ1-5, with TRBD1 matching over 7 bases. There are 15 residues in the CDR3. The V gene end was trimmed by 6 bases and the J gene end by 4 bases; junction bases not matched to a gene: 12. Looked up from germline, CDR1 is SQVTM and CDR2 is ANQGSEA. The CDR3 loop is CSVCLGDRLNQPQHF. CDR3 nucleotide sequence: TGCAGCGTCTGCCTCGGGGACAGACTTAATCAGCCCCAGCATTTT.

The CDR3 DNA follows: TGCAGTGCCCTAGGAAGGGCCCCTGAAGCTTTCTTT. Its translation: CSALGRAPEAFF. The genes are TRBV20-1 and TRBJ1-1; no firm D call. Germline values: CDR1 DFQATT, CDR2 SNEGSKA (reference sequence). Trimming stripped 6 bases from V and 6 bases from J, with 14 bases between. CDR3 size: 12 residues.

This clonotype was detected ten times or more. The rearrangement joins TRBV9 to TRBJ2-7; 8 bases line up with TRBD2. CDR1 is SGDLS and CDR2 is YYNGEE in the germline V gene. The CDR3 extends over 14 amino acids. V was clipped by 2 bases and J by 3 bases; unmatched bases: 4. The CDR3 DNA reads TGTGCCAGCAGCGTGTCGGGACTAGTCTACGAGCAGTACTTC. Its translation is CASSVSGLVYEQYF.

In this sample, this clonotype turned up many times. The chain couples TRBV6-1 to TRBJ1-6, with D maybe TRBD1 (6 bases). V lost 2 bases and J lost 9, with 14 bases in between. The CDR3 covers 15 residues. Germline CDR1 is MNHNS and CDR2 is SASEGT. CDR3 coding DNA: TGTGCCAGCAGTGAACCGGGAAGACAGGTTTCACCCCTCCACTTT. Translating gives CASSEPGRQVSPLHF.

This clonotype was seen ten or more times. This sequence joins TRBV14 and TRBJ1-5, with D hard to call. Germline CDR1 is SGHDN and CDR2 is FVKESK. The V end lost 9 bases, the J end lost 13 bases, and 10 bases lay between the germline ends. The CDR3 sequence is 9 residues long. The DNA for the CDR3 is TGTGCCAGAACCCGTCGGCAGCATTTT. As protein: CARTRRQHF.

This clonotype has only a few counts. The rearrangement uses TRBV29-1 and TRBJ2-7; the match to TRBD1 covers 9 bases. V was pared by 6 bases and J by 2 bases, with 8 bases of the junction left unmatched. In germline, CDR1 is SQVTM, CDR2 ANQGSEA. The CDR3 sequence is 14 residues long. CDR3 coding DNA: TGCAGCGTCCGGACGACAGGGGGGACCTACGAGCAGTACTTC. Translation: CSVRTTGGTYEQYF.

This sequence joins TRBV19 and TRBJ1-2; 9 bases match TRBD1. V lost 6 bases to trimming and J lost 5 bases; unmatched junction nucleotides: 4. The V gene's germline CDR1 is LNHDA and CDR2 SQIVND (reference sequence). The CDR3 is 13 amino acids. The chain's CDR3 is CASRTGTGYGYTF. As DNA, the CDR3 is TGTGCCAGTAGAACAGGGACAGGGTATGGCTACACCTTC.

Notes on this clonotype: A read error may be the cause here, since a much bigger clone is one base away. The genes are TRBV14 and TRBJ2-5; D remains ambiguous. V lost 5 bases and J 4 bases, leaving 8 bases between the germline ends. The CDR3 spans 12 residues. Germline assignment: CDR1 SGHDN and CDR2 FVKESK. The CDR3 DNA sequence: TGTGCCAGCAGCTTGGTTAGAGAGACCCAGTACTTC. Protein product: CASSLVRETQYF. Combining the CDR3 with reference TRBV14 and TRBJ2-5 gives the whole variable domain EAGVTQFPSHSVIEKGQTVTLRCDPISGHDNLYWYRRVMGKEIKFLLHFVKESKQDESGMPNNRFLAERTGGTYSTLKVQPAELEDSGVYFCASSLVRETQYFGPGTRLLVL.

This chain uses TRBV7-6 with TRBJ2-7; a possible D gene is TRBD2 (6 bases). From germline, CDR1 is SGHVS and CDR2 FNYEAQ. Trimming shortened V by 2 bases and J by 6 bases, and 8 bases separated the two germline ends. The CDR3 loop spans 12 amino acids. CDR3 residues: CASSLMGGEQYV. The CDR3 region has the DNA TGTGCCAGCAGCTTAATGGGAGGCGAGCAGTACGTC.

The chain employs TRBV19 and TRBJ2-7; perhaps TRBD1 as D (5 bases). The germline V gene encodes CDR1 LNHDA and CDR2 SQIVND (reference sequence). This CDR3 comprises 14 residues. Deletions cut 6 bases from V and 4 bases from J, with 16 bases between. The CDR3 nucleotides are TGTGCCAGTAGAGGGGCACCGAGGAGATACGAGCAGTACTTC. This codes for CASRGAPRRYEQYF.

The table lists this clonotype with many counts. The chain carries TRBV2 and TRBJ2-7; D perhaps matches TRBD2 (5 bases). Trimming stripped 6 bases from V and 0 bases from J, with 15 bases between. Germline CDR1 reads SNHLY; CDR2 reads FYNNEI. The CDR3 is 15 amino acids. CDR3 in amino acids: CASSNVGLDSYEQYF. In DNA form, the CDR3 reads TGTGCCAGCAGCAACGTTGGACTCGACTCCTACGAGCAGTACTTC.

This clonotype was recorded many times. V gene TRBV7-2 combines with J gene TRBJ2-1; 10 bases are shared with TRBD2. The V and J ends lost 6 bases and 4 bases, in that order; junction bases with no gene match: 3. The germline CDR1 and CDR2 sequences are SGHTA and FQGNSA. The CDR3 runs to 14 residues. Here the CDR3 reads CASRLAGAYNEQFF. The CDR3 DNA reads TGTGCCAGCAGGCTAGCGGGGGCATACAATGAGCAGTTCTTC.

This clonotype came up a few times. A much larger clone is a single base away; this may be a read error. This sequence joins TRBV12-3 or TRBV12-4 and TRBJ2-3; perhaps TRBD1 as D (5 bases). The CDR3 runs 14 residues. The CDR3 protein is CASSLLPLGDTRYF. CDR3 in DNA: TGTGCCAGCAGTTTGCTCCCTTTAGGGGATACGCGGTATTTT.

The V call is TRBV10-3, the J call TRBJ1-1; D call uncertain. Per the germline V gene, CDR1 is ENHRY and CDR2 is SYGVKD. V was pared by 0 bases and J by 0 bases, with 5 bases between. CDR3 length: 14 residues. CDR3 loop: CAISESGVNTEAFF. The CDR3 DNA sequence: TGTGCCATCAGTGAGTCCGGCGTGAACACTGAAGCTTTCTTT.

This clonotype was recorded at least ten times. The chain is built from TRBV7-3 and TRBJ2-1, with D possibly TRBD2 on 5 matching bases. V lost 5 bases and J lost 8, with 13 bases in between. The CDR3 consists of 13 residues. Germline CDR1 is SGHTA and CDR2 is FQGTGA. The CDR3 DNA reads as TGTGCCAGCAGCAAAGAGGGTTGGGATGAGCAGTTCTTC. Its translation: CASSKEGWDEQFF.